These 9 T cell receptor beta chains came from one sample sequenced in a study of molecular identifiers for immune sequencing clone quantification. TCRdb processed the PCR reads anew with MiXCR; each CDR3 protein has one entry. This table holds under 3,000 distinct CDR3 sequences, roughly 18% found once. Sequences were obtained from naive CD8+ T cells from blood, with Jurkat cell RNA spiked in. Noted subset: FACS-sorted CD8+CD4-CCR7+CD45RA+ naive T cells. The receptors here all came from a human donor in good health. Some libraries in this study had Jurkat cell RNA spiked in.

This clonotype rates as medium-sized. The chain carries TRBV12-3 or TRBV12-4 and TRBJ2-7, with unresolved D. The CDR3 runs 12 residues. The V end lost 7 bases, the J end lost 0 bases, and 7 bases lay between the germline ends. CDR3 DNA: TGTGCCAGCACCAAGAGCTCCTACGAGCAGTACTTC. This codes for CASTKSSYEQYF.

This clonotype was found a few times. The chain couples TRBV5-1 to TRBJ2-3; 11 bases map to TRBD2. The CDR3 is made up of 19 amino acids. Germline CDR1 SGHRS, CDR2 YFSETQ. V lost 0 bases and J lost 4; bases outside the gene matches: 13. The CDR3 reads CASSLAYSGLAGTADTQYF. The CDR3 DNA sequence: TGCGCCAGCAGCTTGGCCTACTCCGGACTAGCGGGTACAGCAGATACGCAGTATTTT.

The J gene is TRBJ2-7, the V gene TRBV3-2. TRBV3-2 corresponds to a pseudogene. The CDR3 sequence is 14 residues long. This CDR3 reads CASSQERISYEQYF. The CDR3 DNA follows: TGTGCCAGCAGCCAAGAGCGGATTTCCTACGAGCAGTACTTC.

By sample share, this clonotype is medium-sized (0.01 to 0.1%). V gene TRBV20-1 combines with J gene TRBJ1-3, with D perhaps TRBD1 (6 bases). This CDR3 has 17 amino acids. V dropped 0 bases and J dropped 0 bases, with 15 bases sitting between them. CDR1 DFQATT and CDR2 SNEGSKA come from the germline V gene (reference sequence). CDR3 in DNA: TGCAGTGCTAGAGAGTGGGGACAATCGAGCTCTGGAAACACCATATATTTT. Encoded protein: CSAREWGQSSSGNTIYF.

This clonotype was seen a handful of times. The chain couples TRBV11-2 to TRBJ2-1; the D is unclear. V lost 1 base to trimming and J lost 7 bases, with 8 bases between them. Germline CDR1 and CDR2: SGHAT and FQNNGV. The CDR3 has 13 residues. The CDR3 bases are TGTGCCAGCAGCTTAGTCTGGGGAAATGAGCAGTTCTTC. As protein: CASSLVWGNEQFF.

The genes are TRBV6-5 and TRBJ2-7; D is unresolved. Per the germline V gene, CDR1 is MNHEY and CDR2 is SVGAGI. Trimming left V 0 bases short and J 4 bases short, with 7 bases between. This CDR3 is 13 amino acids long. CDR3 DNA: TGTGCCAGCAGTTACTCGGGCAGTTACGAGCAGTACTTC. It translates to CASSYSGSYEQYF.

This clonotype is medium-sized in the sample. This chain uses TRBV20-1 with TRBJ2-7, with D possibly being TRBD2 (6 bases). CDR1 is DFQATT and CDR2 is SNEGSKA in the germline V gene (reference sequence). V lost 4 bases to trimming and J lost 1 base, with 14 bases between them. The CDR3 has 14 amino acids. Here the CDR3 DNA reads TGCAGTGCTATTTTAGCGGATCGTTCCTACGAGCAGTACTTC. Encoded protein: CSAILADRSYEQYF.

This chain uses TRBV28 with TRBJ2-2, with D perhaps assigned TRBD1 or TRBD2 (5 bases each). Germline V CDR1 and CDR2: MDHEN, SYDVKM. The CDR3 extends over 15 amino acids. V lost 6 bases and J 4 bases, leaving 15 bases between the germline ends. Written as DNA, the CDR3 is TGTGCCAGCAGCGTACTGGGACCCGGCACCGGGGAGCTGTTTTTT. Encoded protein: CASSVLGPGTGELFF.

Judged by abundance, this clonotype is medium-sized (0.01 to 0.1%). The rearrangement uses TRBV12-3 or TRBV12-4 and TRBJ2-1; D not resolved. The CDR3 has 12 residues. V was cut by 0 bases and J by 10 bases, with 7 bases left in between. The DNA of the CDR3 is TGTGCCAGCAGTTTAGCAGGGTGGGAGCAGTTCTTC. This sequence encodes CASSLAGWEQFF.